The 18 T cell receptor beta chains below come from one sample, sequenced in a study of shared clonotypes between healthy human individuals. Sequencing used immunoSEQ multiplex PCR; TCRdb keeps in-frame clones, though not all of them. This table holds some 500,000 clones, 95% to 96% found once. Input material: naive CD4+ T cells sorted from blood. Subset denoted: CD45RA+ positively selected. The source of these receptors is a woman in her twenties or thirties in good health.

The chain combines TRBV5-1 with TRBJ2-1; TRBD2 aligns across 10 bases. Germline CDR1 reads SGHRS; CDR2 reads YFSETQ. After removal of 3 bases from V and 6 bases from J, the junction contained 6 bases not matched to a gene. The CDR3 contains 15 residues. DNA of the CDR3: TGCGCCAGCAGCTCCGGACTAGCGGCCGCCAATGAGCAGTTCTTC. It translates to CASSSGLAAANEQFF.

The chain has TRBV10-1 and TRBJ2-7; D is unresolved. V gave up 10 bases and J gave up 1 base, with 11 bases separating them. Germline V gene data show CDR1 as WNHNN and CDR2 as SYGVQD (reference sequence). The CDR3 totals 12 residues. The CDR3 bases are TGCGCCAAAAAACGAAATTCCTACGAGCAGTACTTC. This encodes CAKKRNSYEQYF.

The V call is TRBV18, the J call TRBJ2-3, with D possibly TRBD1 on 5 matching bases. The CDR3 extends over 16 amino acids. Trimming shortened V by 2 bases and J by 4 bases, and 16 bases separated the two germline ends. Per the germline V gene, CDR1 is KGHSH and CDR2 is LQKENI. The CDR3 protein is CASSPWKTGRSDTQYF. In DNA, the CDR3 is TGTGCCAGCTCACCATGGAAAACAGGTCGATCAGATACGCAGTATTTT.

In this sample, this clone turned up once. In the same sample, other DNA sequences code for this CDR3. This sequence joins TRBV18 and TRBJ2-5; D is possibly TRBD2 (6 bases). The V gene's germline CDR1 is KGHSH and CDR2 LQKENI. The CDR3 runs to 12 residues. Trimming pared 3 bases from V and 4 bases from J, leaving 6 bases between. DNA for the CDR3: TGTGCCAGCTCACCGGGAGGAGAGACCCAGTACTTC. This sequence encodes CASSPGGETQYF.

The chain carries TRBV7-2 and TRBJ2-7; 12 bases map to TRBD1. Germline CDR1 reads SGHTA; CDR2 reads FQGNSA. The CDR3 has 20 amino acids. V was clipped by 0 bases and J by 4 bases; unmatched bases: 16. The CDR3 loop reads CASSLALIWGQGAERYEQYF. The CDR3 DNA sequence: TGTGCCAGCAGCTTAGCGCTAATTTGGGGACAGGGGGCGGAGAGATACGAGCAGTACTTC.

The rearrangement joins TRBV4-1 to TRBJ1-2, with D possibly TRBD1 on 5 matching bases. CDR1 and CDR2 (germline): MGHRA, YSYEKL. Trimming cost V 3 bases and J 2 bases, with 13 bases left between them. The CDR3 length is 15 residues. The CDR3 nucleotides read TGCGCCAGCAGCCAGGGCTGGGACTGGAACTATGGCTACACCTTC. Amino acid sequence: CASSQGWDWNYGYTF.

V gene TRBV5-4 combines with J gene TRBJ2-1, with 7 bases fitting TRBD2. The CDR3 consists of 15 residues. The germline CDR1 and CDR2 sequences are SGHNT and YYREEE (reference sequence). J was trimmed by 4 bases and V by 0 bases; bases with no gene match: 4. The chain's CDR3 is CASSLEGLRYNEQFF. In DNA, the CDR3 is TGTGCCAGCAGCTTGGAGGGACTACGATACAATGAGCAGTTCTTC.

The V call is TRBV13, the J call TRBJ2-1, with 12 bases fitting TRBD2. The trim removed 5 bases at V and 0 bases at J, leaving 5 bases unmatched. The V gene's germline CDR1 is PRHDT and CDR2 FYEKMQ (reference sequence). The CDR3 totals 17 residues. CDR3 protein: CASSPLTSGSSYNEQFF. The CDR3 coding sequence is TGTGCCAGCAGCCCCCTGACTAGCGGGAGCTCCTACAATGAGCAGTTCTTC.

The chain carries TRBV18 and TRBJ2-2, with TRBD1 matching 8 bases. The CDR3 extends over 13 amino acids. Trimming took 6 bases from V and 5 from J; bases not matched to a gene: 2. CDR1 and CDR2 (germline): KGHSH, LQKENI. Here the CDR3 reads CASSWTGTGELFF. The CDR3 DNA sequence: TGTGCCAGCTCGTGGACAGGGACCGGGGAGCTGTTTTTT.

The V and J genes are TRBV5-4 and TRBJ2-2; perhaps TRBD1 as D (6 bases). The V end lost 2 bases, the J end lost 6 bases, and 8 bases lay between the germline ends. The length of the CDR3 is 13 residues. From germline, CDR1 is SGHNT and CDR2 YYREEE (reference sequence). The CDR3 loop is CASSLYRAGELFF. CDR3 in DNA: TGTGCCAGCAGCTTATACAGGGCCGGGGAGCTGTTTTTT.

V gene TRBV5-6 combines with J gene TRBJ1-2; TRBD1 matches at 7 bases. CDR1 is SGHDT, CDR2 YYEEEE, per germline. V lost 0 bases to trimming and J lost 7 bases; unmatched junction nucleotides: 6. The CDR3 runs to 14 residues. CDR3 coding DNA: TGTGCCAGCAGCTTGGCCGTGGGGACAGTTGGCTACACCTTC. As protein: CASSLAVGTVGYTF. Using reference TRBV5-6 and TRBJ1-2 for the parts outside the CDR3, the full variable domain is DAGVTQSPTHLIKTRGQQVTLRCSPKSGHDTVSWYQQALGQGPQFIFQYYEEEERQRGNFPDRFSGHQFPNYSSELNVNALLLGDSALYLCASSLAVGTVGYTFGSGTRLTVV.

The chain carries TRBV19 and TRBJ2-5; 8 nucleotides align to TRBD2. Near its end, the DNA agrees better with TRBJ2-7, so the J call may be wrong. Germline assignment: CDR1 LNHDA and CDR2 SQIVND (reference sequence). This CDR3 contains 14 residues. Here the CDR3 DNA reads TGTGCCAGTAGCGCGGGACTAGGGTTCTACGAGCAGTACTTC. Protein sequence: CASSAGLGFYEQYF.

CDR3 amino acids: CASSAAGQGAGYNEQFF. CDR3 in DNA: TGTGCCAGCAGCGCAGCGGGACAGGGGGCAGGATACAATGAGCAGTTCTTC. The chain has TRBV9 and TRBJ2-1; TRBD1 matches at 12 bases. V gave up 3 bases and J gave up 4 bases; unmatched junction bases: 8. The CDR3 sequence is 17 residues long. Germline CDR1 is SGDLS and CDR2 is YYNGEE.

The chain uses TRBV6-1 and TRBJ1-5, with TRBD1 matching 11 bases. This CDR3 spans 15 amino acids. The germline V gene encodes CDR1 MNHNS and CDR2 SASEGT. Trimming at V came to 4 bases and at J to 3 bases, leaving 2 bases not matched to a gene. The CDR3 is CASSVGQGANQPQHF. The CDR3 region has the DNA TGTGCCAGCAGTGTCGGACAGGGGGCCAATCAGCCCCAGCATTTT.

The V gene is TRBV6-6, the J gene TRBJ2-7, with a weak D call TRBD2 (5 bases). CDR1 is MNHNY, CDR2 SVGAGI, per germline (reference sequence). The length of the CDR3 is 13 residues. The V gene lost 8 bases and the J gene lost 2 bases, with 13 bases spanning the gap. The DNA of the CDR3 is TGTGCCAGCGGACTCACGCGGGCCTACGAGCAGTACTTC. This sequence encodes CASGLTRAYEQYF.

The table lists this clone with a count of one. The V gene is TRBV5-4, the J gene TRBJ2-1, with TRBD2 matching 8 bases. The CDR3 is 16 amino acids. Germline lookup yields CDR1 SGHNT and CDR2 YYREEE (reference sequence). V gave up 3 bases and J gave up 7 bases; unmatched junction bases: 12. CDR3 region: CASSYGLALGPNEQFF. The CDR3 DNA reads TGTGCCAGCAGCTACGGACTAGCCCTTGGCCCGAATGAGCAGTTCTTC.

This sequence joins TRBV29-1 and TRBJ1-1; D gene unclear. Trimming left V 7 bases short and J 1 base short, with 13 bases between. Germline loops: CDR1 SQVTM, CDR2 ANQGSEA. This CDR3 spans 13 amino acids. CDR3 loop: CSATGQTNTEAFF. CDR3 sequence (DNA): TGCAGCGCCACGGGTCAGACGAACACTGAAGCTTTCTTT.

V is TRBV27 and J is TRBJ1-4; tentative D call: TRBD1 (6 bases). The V gene lost 6 bases and the J gene lost 7 bases, with 15 bases spanning the gap. This CDR3 contains 14 residues. Germline V gene data show CDR1 as MNHEY and CDR2 as SMNVEV (reference sequence). The CDR3 DNA reads TGTGCCAGCAGACCGGAGGGGGGCCCTGAAAAACTGTTTTTT. It translates to CASRPEGGPEKLFF.